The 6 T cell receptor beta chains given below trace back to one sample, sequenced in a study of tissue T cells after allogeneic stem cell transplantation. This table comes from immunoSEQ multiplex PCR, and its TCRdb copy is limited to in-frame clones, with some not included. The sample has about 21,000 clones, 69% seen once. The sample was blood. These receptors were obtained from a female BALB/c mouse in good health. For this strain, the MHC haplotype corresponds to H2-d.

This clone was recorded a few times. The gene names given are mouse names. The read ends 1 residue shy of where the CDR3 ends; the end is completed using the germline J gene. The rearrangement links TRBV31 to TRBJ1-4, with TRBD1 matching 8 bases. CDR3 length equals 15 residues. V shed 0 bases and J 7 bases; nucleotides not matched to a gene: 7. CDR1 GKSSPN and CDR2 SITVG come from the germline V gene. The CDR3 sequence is CAWSLLRQGTERLFF. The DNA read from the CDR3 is TGTGCCTGGAGTCTATTGAGACAGGGGACCGAAAGATTATTT.

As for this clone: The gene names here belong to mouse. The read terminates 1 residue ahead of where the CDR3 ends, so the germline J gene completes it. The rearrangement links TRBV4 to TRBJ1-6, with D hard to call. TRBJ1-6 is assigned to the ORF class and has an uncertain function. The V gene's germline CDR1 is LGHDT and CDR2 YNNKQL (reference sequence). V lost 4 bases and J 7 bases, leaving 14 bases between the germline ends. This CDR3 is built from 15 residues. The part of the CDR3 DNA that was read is TGTGCCAGCAGCTTGTCGGGAGGCGGGAATTCGCCCCTCTAC. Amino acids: CASSLSGGGNSPLY. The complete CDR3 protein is CASSLSGGGNSPLYF.

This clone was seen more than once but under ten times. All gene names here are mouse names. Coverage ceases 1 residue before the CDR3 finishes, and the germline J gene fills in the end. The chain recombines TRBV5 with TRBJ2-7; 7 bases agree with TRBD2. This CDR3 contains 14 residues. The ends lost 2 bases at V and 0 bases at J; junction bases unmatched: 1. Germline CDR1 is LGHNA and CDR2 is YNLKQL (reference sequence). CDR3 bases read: TGTGCCAGCAGCCAAACTGGGGACTCCTATGAACAGTAC. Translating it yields CASSQTGDSYEQY. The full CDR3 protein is CASSQTGDSYEQYF.

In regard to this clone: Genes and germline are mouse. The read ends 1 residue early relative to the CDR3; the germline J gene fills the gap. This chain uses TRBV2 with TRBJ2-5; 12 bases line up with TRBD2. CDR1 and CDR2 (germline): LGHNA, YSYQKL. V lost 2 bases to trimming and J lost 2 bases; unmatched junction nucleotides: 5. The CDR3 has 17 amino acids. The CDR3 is CASSQIRLGGLQDTQYF. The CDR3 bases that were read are TGTGCCAGCAGCCAAATCCGACTGGGGGGGCTCCAAGACACCCAGTAC.

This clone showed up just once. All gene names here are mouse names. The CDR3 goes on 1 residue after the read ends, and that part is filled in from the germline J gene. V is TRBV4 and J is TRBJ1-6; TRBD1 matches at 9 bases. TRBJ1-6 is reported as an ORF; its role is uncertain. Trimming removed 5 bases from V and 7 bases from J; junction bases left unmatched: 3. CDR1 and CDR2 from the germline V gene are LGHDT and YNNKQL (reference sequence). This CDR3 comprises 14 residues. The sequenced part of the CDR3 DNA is TGTGCCAGCAGCACGACAGGGGGAAATTCGCCCCTCTAC. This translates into CASSTTGGNSPLY. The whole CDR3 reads CASSTTGGNSPLYF.

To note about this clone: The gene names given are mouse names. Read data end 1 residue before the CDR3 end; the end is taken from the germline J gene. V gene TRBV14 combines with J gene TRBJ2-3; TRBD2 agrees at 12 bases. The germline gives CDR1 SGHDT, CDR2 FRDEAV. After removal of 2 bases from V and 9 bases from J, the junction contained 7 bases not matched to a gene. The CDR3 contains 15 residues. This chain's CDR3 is CASSLPGLGGWTLYF. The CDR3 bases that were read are TGTGCCAGCAGTTTACCGGGACTGGGGGGTTGGACGCTGTAT.